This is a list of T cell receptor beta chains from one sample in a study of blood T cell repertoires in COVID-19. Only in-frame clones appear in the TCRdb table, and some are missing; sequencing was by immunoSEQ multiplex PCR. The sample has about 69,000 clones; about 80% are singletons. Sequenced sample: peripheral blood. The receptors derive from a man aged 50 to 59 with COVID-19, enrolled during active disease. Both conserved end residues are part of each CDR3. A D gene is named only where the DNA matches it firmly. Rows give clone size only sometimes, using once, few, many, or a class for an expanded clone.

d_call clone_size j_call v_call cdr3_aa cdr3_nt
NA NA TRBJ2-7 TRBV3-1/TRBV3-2 CASSQDSGWGISEQYF TGTGCCAGCAGCCAAGATAGCGGATGGGGTATAAGCGAGCAGTACTTC
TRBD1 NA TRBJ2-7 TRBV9 CASSRTGRTYEQYF TGTGCCAGCAGCAGGACAGGGCGCACCTACGAGCAGTACTTC
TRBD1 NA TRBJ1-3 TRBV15 CATSRGQGSSGNTIYF TGTGCCACCAGCAGGGGACAGGGCAGCTCTGGAAACACCATATATTTT
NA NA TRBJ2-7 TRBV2 CASSPPGSRASGYEQYF TGTGCCAGCAGCCCTCCAGGGTCCAGGGCTAGTGGCTACGAGCAGTACTTC
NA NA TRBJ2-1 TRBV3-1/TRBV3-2 CASSQASEGQFF TGTGCCAGCAGCCAAGCTAGCGAGGGGCAGTTCTTC
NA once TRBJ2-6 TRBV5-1 CASSPGVSGANVLTF TGCGCCAGCAGCCCAGGGGTGTCCGGGGCCAACGTCCTGACTTTC
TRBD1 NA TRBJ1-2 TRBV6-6 CASSYATGSKGYTF TGTGCCAGCAGTTACGCGACAGGGTCCAAAGGCTACACCTTC
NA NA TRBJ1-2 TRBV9 CASSEPGGAVGFTATYGYTF TGTGCCAGCAGCGAGCCTGGAGGGGCGGTTGGGTTTACAGCCACCTATGGCTACACCTTC
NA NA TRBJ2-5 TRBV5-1 CASSLAAGETQYF TGCGCCAGCAGCTTGGCGGCGGGGGAGACCCAGTACTTC
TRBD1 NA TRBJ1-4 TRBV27 CASSFLWTGGREKLFF TGTGCCAGCAGTTTTTTGTGGACAGGGGGCCGTGAAAAACTGTTTTTT
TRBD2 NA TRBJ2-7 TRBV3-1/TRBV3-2 CASSRGTSSSYEQYF TGTGCCAGCAGTCGAGGGACTAGTAGCTCCTACGAGCAGTACTTC
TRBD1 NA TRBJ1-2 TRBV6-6 CASRKGQGMGGYTF TGTGCCAGCAGGAAGGGACAGGGTATGGGTGGCTACACCTTC
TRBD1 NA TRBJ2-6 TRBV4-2 CASSTSRQGGANVLTF TGTGCCAGCAGCACAAGCCGACAGGGTGGGGCCAACGTCCTGACTTTC
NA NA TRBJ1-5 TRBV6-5 CASSKHSNQPQHF TGTGCCAGCAGTAAACATAGCAATCAGCCCCAGCATTTT